The 31 T cell receptor beta chains below were found in one sample sequenced in a study of OX40 agonist ivuxolimab in advanced cancers. Assay used: immunoSEQ multiplex PCR; TCRdb lists only in-frame clones, some missing. The sample carries approximately 160,000 clones, 85% to 95% recorded once. The sequencing here drew on CD4+ or CD8+ T cells sorted from blood, taken in a trial of the OX40 agonist ivuxolimab. Every receptor here comes from an adult with an advanced solid tumor such as melanoma, head and neck, liver or kidney cancer.

The rearrangement joins TRBV4-1 to TRBJ1-6; a possible D gene is TRBD1 (5 bases). Trimming removed 0 bases from V and 8 bases from J, with 8 bases in between. The CDR3 sequence is 14 residues long. Germline V gene data show CDR1 as MGHRA and CDR2 as YSYEKL. The CDR3 bases are TGCGCCAGCAGCCAAGACCCCAGGGATTCACCCCTCCACTTT. Translating gives CASSQDPRDSPLHF.

This clone was seen only a few times. The gene calls are TRBV18 and TRBJ1-5; 8 positions match TRBD1. Germline V gives CDR1 KGHSH, CDR2 LQKENI. Trimming removed 3 bases from V and 1 base from J; junction bases left unmatched: 2. The length of the CDR3 is 15 residues. The CDR3 DNA reads TGTGCCAGCTCACCGACAGGGGCGAGCAATCAGCCCCAGCATTTT. This translates into CASSPTGASNQPQHF.

The rearrangement links TRBV5-6 to TRBJ2-3; 11 bases are shared with TRBD2. V dropped 5 bases and J dropped 2; count of bases not matched to a gene: 7. The CDR3 has 16 residues. The germline V gene has CDR1 SGHDT and CDR2 YYEEEE. Written as DNA, the CDR3 is TGTGCCAGCAGTCGACTAGCGGGGACCCCCACAGATACGCAGTATTTT. Amino acids: CASSRLAGTPTDTQYF.

The chain employs TRBV27 and TRBJ1-1; possible D gene TRBD1, 5 bases. The ends were cut back, 2 bases at V and 7 bases at J, with 14 bases in the middle. This CDR3 contains 14 residues. In germline, CDR1 is MNHEY, CDR2 SMNVEV (reference sequence). The CDR3 region has the DNA TGTGCCAGCAGTTTAGTCGGGGGGTTGGGTGAAGCTTTCTTT. It translates to CASSLVGGLGEAFF.

Notes on this clone: Compared with germline, one end of the junction differs, possibly owing to a read error. This chain connects TRBV28 to TRBJ1-5; D is unclear. Germline CDR1 MDHEN, CDR2 SYDVKM. The CDR3 spans 12 residues. CDR3: CASTSVSGSADF. Written as DNA, the CDR3 is TGTGCCAGCACTTCCGTTAGCGGTAGCGCAGATTTT.

This chain uses TRBV7-9 with TRBJ1-5; possible D gene TRBD1, 5 bases. Per the germline V gene, CDR1 is SEHNR and CDR2 is FQNEAQ (reference sequence). The V gene lost 5 bases and the J gene lost 1 base, with 9 bases spanning the gap. The CDR3 extends over 14 amino acids. CDR3 amino acids: CASSARTSNQPQHF. The DNA of the CDR3 is TGTGCCAGCAGCGCCAGGACAAGCAATCAGCCCCAGCATTTT.

The chain recombines TRBV9 with TRBJ1-6; 9 bases match TRBD1. The V gene end was trimmed by 4 bases and the J gene end by 6 bases; junction bases not matched to a gene: 5. Per the germline V gene, CDR1 is SGDLS and CDR2 is YYNGEE. The CDR3 has 15 amino acids. The CDR3 DNA reads TGTGCCAGCAGCTGGGGGACAGGGCTTAATTCACCCCTCCACTTT. Protein: CASSWGTGLNSPLHF.

Note on this clone: The sample holds other DNA sequences that translate to the same CDR3. The chain has TRBV5-1 and TRBJ1-1, with D unclear. Germline loops: CDR1 SGHRS, CDR2 YFSETQ. V was shortened by 0 bases and J by 3 bases, with 3 bases between the two germline ends. The CDR3 spans 12 residues. CDR3 in amino acids: CASSLGDTEAFF. The CDR3 DNA follows: TGCGCCAGCAGCTTGGGCGACACTGAAGCTTTCTTT.

The rearrangement links TRBV6-5 to TRBJ2-3, with D uncertain. Germline V gene lookup returns CDR1 MNHEY and CDR2 SVGAGI. The CDR3 is 14 residues long. Trimming removed 5 bases at V and 8 bases at J, with 17 bases between. As DNA, the CDR3 is TGTGCCAGCAGTCCCCCCTGGACCCATGGTACGCAGTATTTT. As protein: CASSPPWTHGTQYF.

The chain combines TRBV5-4 with TRBJ1-5; tentatively, D is TRBD1 (5 bases). There are 13 residues in the CDR3. Germline lookup yields CDR1 SGHNT and CDR2 YYREEE (reference sequence). The V end was cut by 0 bases, the J end by 6 bases, with 7 bases between. In DNA, the CDR3 is TGTGCCAGCAGCTTGGCAGGGACTCAGCCCCAGCATTTT. Its translation is CASSLAGTQPQHF.

The CDR3 sequence: CASSSLTGGYTEAFF. The CDR3 DNA sequence: TGTGCCAGCAGCTCACTGACAGGGGGATACACTGAAGCTTTCTTT. This chain connects TRBV7-2 to TRBJ1-1; 9 bases agree with TRBD1. The CDR3 loop spans 15 amino acids. Looked up from germline, CDR1 is SGHTA and CDR2 is FQGNSA. V lost 4 bases to trimming and J lost 3 bases; unmatched junction nucleotides: 6.

The chain combines TRBV7-2 with TRBJ2-1; no firm D call. Trimming shortened V by 5 bases and J by 8 bases, and 16 bases separated the two germline ends. Per germline, CDR1 SGHTA and CDR2 FQGNSA. This CDR3 is built from 14 residues. The CDR3 DNA sequence: TGTGCCAGCAGCCAAAACAGACCAGGCGATGAGCAGTTCTTC. Protein product: CASSQNRPGDEQFF.

The chain uses TRBV10-3 and TRBJ1-2; tentatively, D is TRBD1 (5 bases). This CDR3 has 13 amino acids. V was trimmed by 10 bases and J by 1 base, leaving 13 bases between them. Germline values: CDR1 ENHRY, CDR2 SYGVKD. As DNA, the CDR3 is TGTGCCAGCAGGGATGGCATTAACTATGGCTACACCTTC. It translates to CASRDGINYGYTF.

The rearrangement joins TRBV21-1 to TRBJ2-5. TRBV21-1 is classified as a pseudogene. The CDR3 is 18 residues long. The CDR3 sequence: CASSKERDTRRRGETQYF. CDR3 nucleotides: TGTGCCAGCAGCAAGGAAAGGGACACGCGACGGAGGGGAGAGACCCAGTACTTC.

This clone showed up just once. The CDR3 DNA sequence: TGTGCCAGCAGCATCAGAGGGGTCGATGAAAAACTGTTTTTT. Translation: CASSIRGVDEKLFF. The gene calls are TRBV7-9 and TRBJ1-4, with D perhaps TRBD1 (5 bases). The CDR3 length is 14 residues. V lost 5 bases and J lost 6, with 13 bases in between. Germline values: CDR1 SEHNR, CDR2 FQNEAQ (reference sequence).

This chain links TRBV6-1 with TRBJ1-5, with D uncertain. Trimming removed 6 bases from V and 10 bases from J, with 16 bases in between. In germline, CDR1 is MNHNS, CDR2 SASEGT. The length of the CDR3 is 13 residues. The CDR3 nucleotides are TGTGCCAGCAGCGCCTCCCGGGTCCAACCCCAGCATTTT. Its protein product is CASSASRVQPQHF.

The V call is TRBV11-3, the J call TRBJ2-1; TRBD2 matches at 8 bases. Germline CDR1 SGHNT, CDR2 YENEEA. The CDR3 runs 18 residues. V lost 0 bases and J lost 0; bases outside the gene matches: 7. CDR3 in DNA: TGTGCCAGCAGCTTAGATCGGGCGGGGGGCTACTCCTACAATGAGCAGTTCTTC. This encodes CASSLDRAGGYSYNEQFF.

The V and J genes are TRBV25-1 and TRBJ1-2; tentative D call: TRBD1 (6 bases). Germline loops: CDR1 MGHDK, CDR2 SYGVNS. The CDR3 runs to 12 residues. Trimming took off 6 bases at V and 7 bases at J, with 12 bases between the two ends. The chain's CDR3 is CASSSTGTGYTF. In nucleotides, the CDR3 is TGTGCCAGCAGCTCAACAGGGACTGGCTACACCTTC.

The V gene is TRBV9, the J gene TRBJ2-5; D is possibly TRBD2 (5 bases). CDR1 and CDR2 (germline): SGDLS, YYNGEE. The CDR3 runs to 15 residues. Trimming removed 3 bases from V and 4 bases from J, with 16 bases in between. The CDR3: CASSAKTGKGETQYF. The CDR3 DNA follows: TGTGCCAGCAGCGCCAAGACGGGAAAGGGAGAGACCCAGTACTTC. Combining the CDR3 with reference TRBV9 and TRBJ2-5 gives the whole variable domain DSGVTQTPKHLITATGQRVTLRCSPRSGDLSVYWYQQSLDQGLQFLIQYYNGEERAKGNILERFSAQQFPDLHSELNLSSLELGDSALYFCASSAKTGKGETQYFGPGTRLLVL.

This chain joins TRBV5-1 and TRBJ1-2, with 9 bases fitting TRBD1. From germline, CDR1 is SGHRS and CDR2 YFSETQ. The CDR3 is 14 amino acids. V lost 1 base to trimming and J lost 7 bases; unmatched junction nucleotides: 5. The CDR3 nucleotides read TGCGCCAGCAGCTTGACGGGGACAGGGTTTGGCTACACCTTC. Its translation: CASSLTGTGFGYTF.

The CDR3 is CASSRLRVTEAFF. Written as DNA, the CDR3 is TGTGCCAGCAGCAGGCTGAGAGTAACTGAAGCTTTCTTT. This sequence joins TRBV7-3 and TRBJ1-1; no reliable D call. The CDR3 covers 13 residues. V was pared by 5 bases and J by 5 bases, with 12 bases between. Germline-derived CDR1 and CDR2 are SGHTA and FQGTGA.

The table lists this clone with a count of one. The chain joins TRBV7-2 to TRBJ2-2, with D possibly TRBD1 on 5 matching bases. The CDR3 is 17 amino acids. The V end lost 3 bases, the J end lost 1 base, and 15 bases lay between the germline ends. Per the germline V gene, CDR1 is SGHTA and CDR2 is FQGNSA. The DNA of the CDR3 is TGTGCCAGCAGCTTTCCTCGCCTAACAGGGAACACCGGGGAGCTGTTTTTT. It is translated as CASSFPRLTGNTGELFF.

The rearrangement uses TRBV7-2 and TRBJ1-3; D not certain. Germline V gene data show CDR1 as SGHTA and CDR2 as FQGNSA. This CDR3 comprises 12 residues. V gave up 3 bases and J gave up 4 bases, with 4 bases separating them. DNA of the CDR3: TGTGCCAGCAGCTTCCCCGGAAACACCATATATTTT. As protein: CASSFPGNTIYF. Combining the CDR3 with reference TRBV7-2 and TRBJ1-3 gives the whole variable domain GAGVSQSPSNKVTEKGKDVELRCDPISGHTALYWYRQSLGQGLEFLIYFQGNSAPDKSGLPSDRFSAERTGGSVSTLTIQRTQQEDSAVYLCASSFPGNTIYFGEGSWLTVV.

V is TRBV6-5 and J is TRBJ2-7; possible D gene TRBD2, 6 bases. CDR1 is MNHEY, CDR2 SVGAGI, per germline. This CDR3 has 11 amino acids. V lost 6 bases, J lost 9 bases, and 12 bases lay in between. CDR3 sequence: CASSLGGRQYF. CDR3 DNA sequence: TGTGCCAGCAGCCTGGGGGGTCGGCAGTACTTC.

This chain joins TRBV27 and TRBJ2-7; a possible D gene is TRBD2 (5 bases). CDR1 and CDR2 (germline): MNHEY, SMNVEV (reference sequence). Deletions cut 0 bases from V and 2 bases from J, with 11 bases between. The CDR3 loop spans 15 amino acids. DNA for the CDR3: TGTGCCAGCAGTTTATCAACCGGCGGGCCCTACGAGCAGTACTTC. Encoded protein: CASSLSTGGPYEQYF.

The rearrangement uses TRBV27 and TRBJ1-2; possible D gene TRBD1, 5 bases. The CDR3 covers 13 residues. Germline V gives CDR1 MNHEY, CDR2 SMNVEV (reference sequence). V was pared by 2 bases and J by 8 bases, with 12 bases between. CDR3 loop: CASSLRAREGYTF. The CDR3 DNA reads TGTGCCAGCAGTTTACGGGCCAGGGAAGGCTACACCTTC.

The CDR3 region has the DNA TGTGCCAGTAGTATCCTCTCCGGGGGAGAGGGCGAGCAGTACTTC. Encoded protein: CASSILSGGEGEQYF. The V gene is TRBV19, the J gene TRBJ2-7; D is possibly TRBD2 (6 bases). The CDR3 runs to 15 residues. The V gene's germline CDR1 is LNHDA and CDR2 SQIVND (reference sequence). V lost 3 bases and J lost 6, with 18 bases in between.

V usage is TRBV9 and J usage is TRBJ2-2; D call uncertain. Trimming shortened V by 1 base and J by 1 base, and 8 bases separated the two germline ends. The CDR3 totals 15 residues. CDR1 SGDLS and CDR2 YYNGEE come from the germline V gene. The CDR3 is CASSVNGQNTGELFF. CDR3 bases: TGTGCCAGCAGCGTAAACGGGCAGAACACCGGGGAGCTGTTTTTT.

The chain is built from TRBV29-1 and TRBJ1-1; no firm D call. Germline-derived CDR1 and CDR2 are SQVTM and ANQGSEA. CDR3 size: 13 residues. The V and J ends lost 8 bases and 3 bases respectively, with 16 bases between them. The CDR3 region is CSTRQTTDTEAFF. DNA for the CDR3: TGCAGCACCCGACAAACTACCGACACTGAAGCTTTCTTT.

This clone was detected a few times. The chain links TRBV10-3 to TRBJ1-5; D ambiguous. Per germline, CDR1 ENHRY and CDR2 SYGVKD. The CDR3 covers 13 residues. Deletions cut 2 bases from V and 5 bases from J, with 7 bases between. This CDR3 reads CAISERGDQPQHF. The DNA for the CDR3 is TGTGCCATCAGTGAGCGTGGGGATCAGCCCCAGCATTTT.

The chain is built from TRBV5-4 and TRBJ1-1; D uncertain. Germline lookup yields CDR1 SGHNT and CDR2 YYREEE (reference sequence). V was shortened by 0 bases and J by 7 bases, with 10 bases between the two germline ends. The CDR3 consists of 13 residues. CDR3 nucleotide sequence: TGTGCCAGCAGCTTGGAACCCCCCGGTGAAGCTTTCTTT. Its protein product is CASSLEPPGEAFF.